These 10 T cell receptor beta chains were sequenced from one sample in a study of cytomegalovirus exposure and HLA in healthy donors. The PCR made use of 60 Vbeta and 13 Jbeta primers. Assay: immunoSEQ multiplex PCR; the TCRdb copy retains only in-frame clones and omits some. In the table there are 180,000 or so clones, 80% of which are singletons. What was sequenced was PBMCs. These receptors came from a girl aged 10-17 years in good health and CMV-seropositive.

This rearrangement joins TRBV18 to TRBJ2-1, with 11 bases lining up with TRBD2. Germline CDR1 and CDR2: KGHSH and LQKENI. CDR3 length equals 14 residues. Trimming at V came to 6 bases and at J to 7 bases, leaving 5 bases not matched to a gene. The chain's CDR3 is CASSRLAGGNEQFF. CDR3 DNA: TGTGCCAGCTCCCGGCTAGCGGGGGGTAATGAGCAGTTCTTC. Looking up the rest from reference TRBV18 and TRBJ2-1 gives the full variable domain: NAGVMQNPRHLVRRRGQEARLRCSPMKGHSHVYWYRQLPEEGLKFMVYLQKENIIDESGMPKERFSAEFPKEGPSILRIQQVVRGDSAAYFCASSRLAGGNEQFFGPGTRLTVL.

This clone showed up just once. The chain is built from TRBV11-2 and TRBJ2-2; D is perhaps TRBD2 (6 bases). The CDR3 has 15 amino acids. Trimming shortened V by 4 bases and J by 7 bases, and 16 bases separated the two germline ends. The germline V gene has CDR1 SGHAT and CDR2 FQNNGV. The CDR3 loop is CASSSPGGISGELFF. The CDR3 bases are TGTGCCAGCAGCTCCCCCGGGGGTATAAGCGGGGAGCTGTTTTTT.

The CDR3 nucleotides are TGTGCCAGCAGTGAAGGCGGGAGGGCCTGGCGGTTCTTC. Translated: CASSEGGRAWRFF. The chain joins TRBV25-1 to TRBJ2-1, with 9 bases that match TRBD2. V shed 2 bases and J 15 bases; nucleotides not matched to a gene: 8. Germline CDR1 reads MGHDK; CDR2 reads SYGVNS. The CDR3 extends over 13 amino acids.

The chain carries TRBV9 and TRBJ2-1; 9 bases line up with TRBD1. This CDR3 comprises 15 residues. V lost 4 bases to trimming and J lost 1 base; unmatched junction nucleotides: 3. Per the germline V gene, CDR1 is SGDLS and CDR2 is YYNGEE. The CDR3 bases are TGTGCCAGCAGCCTAGGACAGGGGTCCTACAATGAGCAGTTCTTC. It specifies CASSLGQGSYNEQFF. Complete variable domain (other parts from reference TRBV9 and TRBJ2-1): DSGVTQTPKHLITATGQRVTLRCSPRSGDLSVYWYQQSLDQGLQFLIQYYNGEERAKGNILERFSAQQFPDLHSELNLSSLELGDSALYFCASSLGQGSYNEQFFGPGTRLTVL.

The rearrangement joins TRBV11-1 to TRBJ1-1, with 10 positions matching TRBD1. CDR3 length equals 17 residues. CDR1 and CDR2 (germline): SGHAT, FQDESV (reference sequence). After removal of 5 bases from V and 4 bases from J, the junction contained 13 bases not matched to a gene. The CDR3 DNA reads as TGTGCCAGCAGCCTCGAGAGGGGACAGGGGCCCCTCACTGAAGCTTTCTTT. It encodes CASSLERGQGPLTEAFF.

The genes are TRBV14 and TRBJ2-3; 11 bases are shared with TRBD1. The V gene end was trimmed by 6 bases and the J gene end by 4 bases; junction bases not matched to a gene: 6. Germline V gene lookup returns CDR1 SGHDN and CDR2 FVKESK. This CDR3 contains 15 residues. The CDR3 sequence: CASRAGQGAPDTQYF. Here the CDR3 DNA reads TGTGCCAGCAGGGCCGGACAGGGGGCCCCAGATACGCAGTATTTT.

The V and J genes are TRBV6-6 and TRBJ2-2, with 10 bases fitting TRBD2. Germline V gene data show CDR1 as MNHNY and CDR2 as SVGAGI (reference sequence). V was clipped by 6 bases and J by 0 bases; unmatched bases: 4. The CDR3 runs to 16 residues. The CDR3 coding sequence is TGTGCCAGCAGCCAAGGACTAGCGGCGAACACCGGGGAGCTGTTTTTT. The encoded protein is CASSQGLAANTGELFF.

The chain recombines TRBV7-2 with TRBJ1-2; 7 positions match TRBD1. Germline values: CDR1 SGHTA, CDR2 FQGNSA. This CDR3 is 14 amino acids long. The V and J ends lost 3 bases and 8 bases, in that order; junction bases with no gene match: 9. The CDR3 sequence is CASSFGQVMGGYTF. The CDR3 coding sequence is TGTGCCAGCAGCTTCGGACAGGTTATGGGGGGCTACACCTTC.

The sample holds a few counts of this clone. This chain joins TRBV7-2 and TRBJ1-3, with D possibly matching TRBD1 (6 bases). Trimming shortened V by 5 bases and J by 0 bases, and 14 bases separated the two germline ends. The CDR3 runs to 16 residues. Germline values: CDR1 SGHTA, CDR2 FQGNSA. The DNA of the CDR3 is TGTGCCAGCAGCCGTCTCACAGGGCACTCTGGAAACACCATATATTTT. Amino acid sequence: CASSRLTGHSGNTIYF.

V usage is TRBV6-5 and J usage is TRBJ2-7, with TRBD1 matching over 8 bases. This CDR3 comprises 14 residues. V trimming: 6 bases; J trimming: 4 bases; junction bases outside the gene matches: 8. Germline V gene sequence: CDR1 MNHEY, CDR2 SVGAGI. The CDR3 coding sequence is TGTGCCAGCAGAGGGACAGGCCTTTTATACGAGCAGTACTTC. Protein sequence: CASRGTGLLYEQYF.